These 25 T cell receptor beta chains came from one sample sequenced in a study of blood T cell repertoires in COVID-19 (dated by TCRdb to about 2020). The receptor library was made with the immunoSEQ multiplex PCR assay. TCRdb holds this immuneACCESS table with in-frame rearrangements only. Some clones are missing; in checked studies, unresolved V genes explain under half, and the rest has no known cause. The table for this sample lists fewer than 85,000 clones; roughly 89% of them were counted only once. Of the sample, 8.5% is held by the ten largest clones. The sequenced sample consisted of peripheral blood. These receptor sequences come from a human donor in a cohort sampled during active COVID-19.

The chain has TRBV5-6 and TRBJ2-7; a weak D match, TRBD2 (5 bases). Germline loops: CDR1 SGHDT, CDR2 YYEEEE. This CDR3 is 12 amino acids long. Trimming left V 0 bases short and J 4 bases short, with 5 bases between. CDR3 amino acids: CASSLGGYEQYF. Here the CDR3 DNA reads TGTGCCAGCAGCTTGGGCGGGTACGAGCAGTACTTC. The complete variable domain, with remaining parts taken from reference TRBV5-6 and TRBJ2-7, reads DAGVTQSPTHLIKTRGQQVTLRCSPKSGHDTVSWYQQALGQGPQFIFQYYEEEERQRGNFPDRFSGHQFPNYSSELNVNALLLGDSALYLCASSLGGYEQYFGPGTRLTVT.

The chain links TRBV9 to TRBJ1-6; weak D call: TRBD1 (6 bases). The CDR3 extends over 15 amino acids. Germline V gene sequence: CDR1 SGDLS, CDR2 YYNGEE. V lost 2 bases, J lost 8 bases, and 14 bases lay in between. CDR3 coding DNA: TGTGCCAGCAGCGTGAGGGGGGGCCTGGATTCACCCCTCCACTTT. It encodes CASSVRGGLDSPLHF.

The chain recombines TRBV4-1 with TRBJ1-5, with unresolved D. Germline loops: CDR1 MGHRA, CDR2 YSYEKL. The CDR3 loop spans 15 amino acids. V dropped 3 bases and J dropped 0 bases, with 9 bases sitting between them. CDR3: CASSQSGISNQPQHF. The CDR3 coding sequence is TGCGCCAGCAGCCAGAGCGGAATTAGCAATCAGCCCCAGCATTTT.

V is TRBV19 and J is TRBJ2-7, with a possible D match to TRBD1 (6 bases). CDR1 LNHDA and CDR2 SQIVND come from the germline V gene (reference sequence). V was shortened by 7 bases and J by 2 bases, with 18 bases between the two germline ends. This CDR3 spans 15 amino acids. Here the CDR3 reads CASKSGADLTYEQYF. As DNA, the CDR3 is TGTGCCAGTAAGTCAGGGGCCGATCTAACCTACGAGCAGTACTTC. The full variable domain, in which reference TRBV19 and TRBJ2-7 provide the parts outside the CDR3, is DGGITQSPKYLFRKEGQNVTLSCEQNLNHDAMYWYRQDPGQGLRLIYYSQIVNDFQKGDIAEGYSVSREKKESFPLTVTSAQKNPTAFYLCASKSGADLTYEQYFGPGTRLTVT.

CDR3 DNA: TGTGCCAGCAGCTTAGGGACAGGGAACACTGAAGCTTTCTTT. It codes for CASSLGTGNTEAFF. This sequence joins TRBV9 and TRBJ1-1; TRBD1 aligns across 8 bases. Per the germline V gene, CDR1 is SGDLS and CDR2 is YYNGEE. The CDR3 length is 14 residues. The trim removed 4 bases at V and 1 base at J, leaving 3 bases unmatched.

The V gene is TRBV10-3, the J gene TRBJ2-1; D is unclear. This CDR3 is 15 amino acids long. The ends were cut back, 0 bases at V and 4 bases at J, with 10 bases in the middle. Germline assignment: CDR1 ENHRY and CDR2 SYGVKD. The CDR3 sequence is CAISESPITYNEQFF. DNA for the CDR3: TGTGCCATCAGTGAGTCGCCCATCACTTACAATGAGCAGTTCTTC.

As DNA, the CDR3 is TGTGCCAGCAATAAGCGGGGGGTCAATGAGCAGTTCTTC. It is translated as CASNKRGVNEQFF. V usage is TRBV28 and J usage is TRBJ2-1, with 9 positions matching TRBD2. The J segment lost 6 bases and the V segment lost 7 bases, leaving 4 bases of the junction unmatched. Germline CDR1 is MDHEN and CDR2 is SYDVKM. The CDR3 has 13 residues.

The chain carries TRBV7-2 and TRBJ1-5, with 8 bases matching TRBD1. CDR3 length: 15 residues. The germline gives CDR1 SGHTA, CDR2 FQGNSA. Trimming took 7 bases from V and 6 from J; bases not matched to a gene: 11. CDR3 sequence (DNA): TGTGCCAGCAAATTAGGACAGGGAGACGGTCAGCCCCAGCATTTT. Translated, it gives CASKLGQGDGQPQHF.

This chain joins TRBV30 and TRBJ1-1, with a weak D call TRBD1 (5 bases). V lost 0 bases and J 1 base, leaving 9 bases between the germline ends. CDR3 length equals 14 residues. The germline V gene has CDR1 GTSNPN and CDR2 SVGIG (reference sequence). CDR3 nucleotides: TGTGCCTGGAGTGTATGGGGCCGGAACACTGAAGCTTTCTTT. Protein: CAWSVWGRNTEAFF.

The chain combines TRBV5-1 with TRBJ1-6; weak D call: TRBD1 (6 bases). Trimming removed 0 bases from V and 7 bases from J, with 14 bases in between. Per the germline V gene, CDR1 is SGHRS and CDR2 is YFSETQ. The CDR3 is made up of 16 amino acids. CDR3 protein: CASSLEGGLVNSPLHF. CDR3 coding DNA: TGCGCCAGCAGCTTGGAAGGGGGTCTGGTAAATTCACCCCTCCACTTT.

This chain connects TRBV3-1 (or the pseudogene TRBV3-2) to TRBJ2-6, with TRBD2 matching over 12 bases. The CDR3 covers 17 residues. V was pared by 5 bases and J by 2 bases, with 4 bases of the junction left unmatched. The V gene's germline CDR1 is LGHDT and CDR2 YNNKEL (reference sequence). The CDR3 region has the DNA TGTGCCAGCAGCTCCCGACTAGCGGGGGCTGGGGCCAACGTCCTGACTTTC. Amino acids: CASSSRLAGAGANVLTF.

For the CDR3, the DNA is TGTGCCAGCACCCCCTCGACAGGATCCTACGAGCAGTACTTC. Protein sequence: CASTPSTGSYEQYF. This chain joins TRBV27 and TRBJ2-7; D perhaps matches TRBD1 (6 bases). Germline V gene data show CDR1 as MNHEY and CDR2 as SMNVEV (reference sequence). V was trimmed by 7 bases and J by 1 base, leaving 14 bases between them. The CDR3 consists of 14 residues.

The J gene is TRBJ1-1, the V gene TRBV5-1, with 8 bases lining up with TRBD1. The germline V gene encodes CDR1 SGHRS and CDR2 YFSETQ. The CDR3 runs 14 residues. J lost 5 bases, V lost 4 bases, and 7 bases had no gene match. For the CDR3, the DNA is TGCGCCAGCAGCCCTGGACAGGGAGGGACTGAAGCTTTCTTT. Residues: CASSPGQGGTEAFF.

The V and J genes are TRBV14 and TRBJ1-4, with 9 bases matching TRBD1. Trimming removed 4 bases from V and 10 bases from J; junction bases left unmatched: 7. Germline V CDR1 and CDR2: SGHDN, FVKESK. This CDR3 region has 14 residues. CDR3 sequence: CASSPGTGYAKLFF. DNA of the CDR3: TGTGCCAGCAGCCCAGGGACAGGGTACGCAAAACTGTTTTTT.

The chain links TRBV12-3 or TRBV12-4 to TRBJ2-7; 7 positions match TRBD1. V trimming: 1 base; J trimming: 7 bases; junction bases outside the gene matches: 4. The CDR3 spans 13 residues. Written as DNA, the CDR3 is TGTGCCAGCAGTTTAGGACAGGGTTGGGAGCAGTACTTC. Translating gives CASSLGQGWEQYF.

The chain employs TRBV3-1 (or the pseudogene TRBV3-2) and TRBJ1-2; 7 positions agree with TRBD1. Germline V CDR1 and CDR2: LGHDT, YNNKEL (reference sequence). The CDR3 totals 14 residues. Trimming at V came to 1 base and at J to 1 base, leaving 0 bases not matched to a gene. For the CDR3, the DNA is TGTGCCAGCAGCCAAGGACAGGGTAACTATGGCTACACCTTC. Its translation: CASSQGQGNYGYTF.

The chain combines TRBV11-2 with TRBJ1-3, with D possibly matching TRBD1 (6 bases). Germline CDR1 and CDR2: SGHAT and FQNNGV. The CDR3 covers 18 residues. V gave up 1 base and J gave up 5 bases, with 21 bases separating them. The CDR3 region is CASSLVSLGRDTRNTIYF. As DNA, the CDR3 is TGTGCCAGCAGCTTAGTATCGTTGGGTCGGGACACGAGAAACACCATATATTTT.

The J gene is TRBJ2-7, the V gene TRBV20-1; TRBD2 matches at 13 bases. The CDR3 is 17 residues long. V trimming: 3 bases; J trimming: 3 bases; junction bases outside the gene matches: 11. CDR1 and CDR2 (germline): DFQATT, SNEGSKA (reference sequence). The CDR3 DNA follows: TGCAGTGCTAGTAACCCTGGGGGGACTAGCGGGGTCTACGAGCAGTACTTC. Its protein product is CSASNPGGTSGVYEQYF.

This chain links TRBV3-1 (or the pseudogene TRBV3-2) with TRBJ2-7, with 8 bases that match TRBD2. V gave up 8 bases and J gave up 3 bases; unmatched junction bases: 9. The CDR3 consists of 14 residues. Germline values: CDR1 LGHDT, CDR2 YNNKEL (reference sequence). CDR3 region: CASADGTSNYEQYF. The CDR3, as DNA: TGTGCCAGCGCGGACGGGACTAGTAACTACGAGCAGTACTTC.

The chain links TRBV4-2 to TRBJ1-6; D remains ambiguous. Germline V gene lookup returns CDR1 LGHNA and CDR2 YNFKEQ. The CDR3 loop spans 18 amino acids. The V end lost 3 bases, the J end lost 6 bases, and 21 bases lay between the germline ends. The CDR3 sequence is CASSQDQTGRWLNSPLHF. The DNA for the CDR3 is TGTGCCAGCAGCCAGGACCAGACGGGGAGGTGGCTTAATTCACCCCTCCACTTT.

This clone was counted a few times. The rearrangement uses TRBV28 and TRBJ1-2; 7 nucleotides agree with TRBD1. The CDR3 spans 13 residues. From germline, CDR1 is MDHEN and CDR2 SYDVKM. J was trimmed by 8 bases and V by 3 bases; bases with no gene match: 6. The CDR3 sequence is CASSFLRGRGYTF. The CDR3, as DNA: TGTGCCAGCAGTTTTCTAAGGGGGCGCGGCTACACCTTC.

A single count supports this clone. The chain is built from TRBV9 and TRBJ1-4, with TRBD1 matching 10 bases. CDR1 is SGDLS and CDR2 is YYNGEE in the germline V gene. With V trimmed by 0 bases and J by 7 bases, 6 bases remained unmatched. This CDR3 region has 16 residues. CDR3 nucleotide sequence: TGTGCCAGCAGCGTAGGGAGACAGGGGGCTTTTGAAAAACTGTTTTTT. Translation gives CASSVGRQGAFEKLFF.

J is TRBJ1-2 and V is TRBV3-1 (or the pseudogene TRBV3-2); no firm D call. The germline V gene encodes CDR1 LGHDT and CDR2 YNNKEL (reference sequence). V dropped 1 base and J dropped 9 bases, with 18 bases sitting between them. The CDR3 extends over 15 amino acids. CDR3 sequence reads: CASSQGILGPRSYTF. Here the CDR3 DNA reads TGTGCCAGCAGCCAAGGGATACTAGGGCCCCGGAGCTACACCTTC.

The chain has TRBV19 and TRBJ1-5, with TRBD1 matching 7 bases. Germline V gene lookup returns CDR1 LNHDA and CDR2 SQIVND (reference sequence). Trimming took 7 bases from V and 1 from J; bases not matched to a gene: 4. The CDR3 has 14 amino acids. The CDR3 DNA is TGTGCCAGTACGAGGGGGCAAAGCAATCAGCCCCAGCATTTT. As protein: CASTRGQSNQPQHF.

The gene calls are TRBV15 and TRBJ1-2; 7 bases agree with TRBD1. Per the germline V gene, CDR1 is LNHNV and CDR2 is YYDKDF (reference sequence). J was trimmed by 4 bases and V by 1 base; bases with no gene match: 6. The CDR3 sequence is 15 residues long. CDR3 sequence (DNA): TGTGCCACCAGCAGAGTACCCGGGACAGCCTATGGCTACACCTTC. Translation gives CATSRVPGTAYGYTF.